The present TCR beta chain was sequenced within a study of blood T cell repertoires in COVID-19. Per the original data handling: How many nucleated cells were present was estimated from reference gene primer amplification. TCRdb's table, derived via immunoSEQ multiplex PCR, lists solely in-frame clones and lacks some. The V and J calls and the clone size are those of that table, but D and trimming were determined from the DNA. The table shows more than 80,000 clones, with 85% to 90% occurring only once. The CDR3 runs 14 residues. Germline CDR1 is SGHTA and CDR2 is FQGNSA. Trimming removed 6 bases at V and 0 bases at J, with 9 bases between.

Sequencing was performed on peripheral blood. The chain couples TRBV7-2 to TRBJ1-5; D is uncertain. This TCR derives from a human donor with active COVID-19. The donor label of this sample is uncertain. This CDR3 is CASRGDGSNQPQHF. Written as DNA, the CDR3 is TGTGCCAGCAGGGGCGACGGTAGCAATCAGCCCCAGCATTTT.